Shown below are 27 T cell receptor beta chains from a single sample sequenced in a study of shared clonotypes between healthy human individuals. Positively selected for CCR7, the CD45RO-negative cells used as naive CD8 cells excluded terminally differentiated effector memory CD45RA+ cells. This table comes from immunoSEQ multiplex PCR, and its TCRdb copy is limited to in-frame clones, with some not included. Of about 2.2 million clones in the sample, about 94% are singletons; the top ten hold about 1.6%. Sequencing was performed on naive CD8+ T cells from PBMCs. These receptor sequences come from a man between 18 and 35 years old in good health. Some clones in this sample may be carry-over from other donors' samples.

This chain joins TRBV6-6 and TRBJ2-7, with D unresolved. Per germline, CDR1 MNHNY and CDR2 SVGAGI (reference sequence). The CDR3 consists of 13 residues. V lost 4 bases, J lost 2 bases, and 9 bases lay in between. In DNA form, the CDR3 reads TGTGCCAGCAGTTTGGGCACACCCTACGAGCAGTACTTC. Encoded protein: CASSLGTPYEQYF.

The chain uses TRBV19 and TRBJ2-7, with D uncertain. The CDR3 consists of 10 residues. V lost 6 bases to trimming and J lost 2 bases, with 2 bases between them. Germline V CDR1 and CDR2: LNHDA, SQIVND (reference sequence). This chain's CDR3 is CASSTYEQYF. Written as DNA, the CDR3 is TGTGCCAGTAGCACCTACGAGCAGTACTTC.

The rearrangement links TRBV9 to TRBJ2-5; 9 bases line up with TRBD2. V was pared by 2 bases and J by 1 base, with 3 bases of the junction left unmatched. Germline CDR1 reads SGDLS; CDR2 reads YYNGEE. The CDR3 has 15 residues. CDR3 nucleotide sequence: TGTGCCAGCAGCGTTAGCGGGAGCCTCCAAGAGACCCAGTACTTC. Its translation is CASSVSGSLQETQYF.

CDR3 sequence: CASSATETGYGYTF. The CDR3 bases are TGTGCCAGCAGTGCGACGGAGACGGGCTATGGCTACACCTTC. V and J are TRBV28 and TRBJ1-2; D unclear. This CDR3 is built from 14 residues. V was trimmed by 5 bases and J by 4 bases, leaving 14 bases between them. Germline V gene data show CDR1 as MDHEN and CDR2 as SYDVKM.

The chain employs TRBV5-1 and TRBJ2-7; tentative D call: TRBD2 (7 bases). CDR1 is SGHRS, CDR2 YFSETQ, per germline. This CDR3 is 14 amino acids long. Trimming stripped 2 bases from V and 3 bases from J, with 12 bases between. CDR3 protein: CASSFRGAVYEQYF. CDR3 nucleotides: TGCGCCAGCAGCTTCCGGGGGGCTGTCTACGAGCAGTACTTC.

CDR3 residues: CASSPKGTDTQYF. Here the CDR3 DNA reads TGCGCCAGCAGCCCGAAAGGCACAGATACGCAGTATTTT. The chain has TRBV4-3 and TRBJ2-3; the D is unclear. Germline CDR1 and CDR2: LGHNA and YSLEER. The CDR3 extends over 13 amino acids. The ends were cut back, 4 bases at V and 1 base at J, with 6 bases in the middle.

The chain has TRBV7-3 and TRBJ2-3; D is uncertain. The CDR3 length is 15 residues. The germline gives CDR1 SGHTA, CDR2 FQGTGA. V lost 0 bases and J lost 4, with 11 bases in between. The CDR3 loop is CASSLTGVRPDTQYF. CDR3 bases: TGTGCCAGCAGCTTAACGGGCGTCCGTCCAGATACGCAGTATTTT.

Written as DNA, the CDR3 is TGTGCCAGCAGCTTAACGGTTGGGACTGGCCGCACAGATACGCAGTATTTT. Protein sequence: CASSLTVGTGRTDTQYF. This chain joins TRBV7-3 and TRBJ2-3; D perhaps matches TRBD2 (6 bases). V gave up 0 bases and J gave up 1 base, with 14 bases separating them. The CDR3 totals 17 residues. CDR1 is SGHTA, CDR2 FQGTGA, per germline.

This chain connects TRBV4-1 to TRBJ1-1; D unresolved. The CDR3 runs to 13 residues. Germline V gene lookup returns CDR1 MGHRA and CDR2 YSYEKL. Between the trimmed V and J ends, which lost 1 base and 4 bases, there was a span of 7 bases. CDR3 nucleotide sequence: TGCGCCAGCAGCCAAGCCCCTATCACTGAAGCTTTCTTT. Its translation: CASSQAPITEAFF.

The J gene is TRBJ2-3, the V gene TRBV29-1; D may be TRBD1 (6 bases). CDR1 and CDR2 (germline): SQVTM, ANQGSEA. Deletions cut 7 bases from V and 2 bases from J, with 19 bases between. The CDR3 is 15 residues long. The CDR3 is CSANYPGHYTDTQYF. The CDR3 DNA follows: TGCAGCGCAAATTATCCGGGACACTACACAGATACGCAGTATTTT.

The rearrangement links TRBV11-3 to TRBJ2-3, with D unresolved. Germline lookup yields CDR1 SGHNT and CDR2 YENEEA. The CDR3 totals 15 residues. V gave up 4 bases and J gave up 6 bases, with 17 bases separating them. The CDR3 nucleotides are TGTGCCAGCAGCTCCAGGTTCCCCAGTGCGGATACGCAGTATTTT. This sequence encodes CASSSRFPSADTQYF.

The chain is built from TRBV19 and TRBJ1-5; the D gene is possibly TRBD1 (5 bases). The CDR3 runs to 15 residues. With 0 bases removed from V and 6 bases from J, the gap between germline ends came to 12 bases. CDR1 LNHDA and CDR2 SQIVND come from the germline V gene (reference sequence). CDR3 sequence reads: CASSIDGGEVQPQHF. In DNA form, the CDR3 reads TGTGCCAGTAGTATAGATGGGGGTGAGGTTCAGCCCCAGCATTTT.

The chain has TRBV9 and TRBJ2-7; D perhaps matches TRBD2 (6 bases). V dropped 0 bases and J dropped 6 bases, with 13 bases sitting between them. Germline V gene sequence: CDR1 SGDLS, CDR2 YYNGEE. The CDR3 is 14 amino acids. The chain's CDR3 is CASSVDGGGGEQYF. As DNA, the CDR3 is TGTGCCAGCAGCGTAGATGGGGGAGGAGGCGAGCAGTACTTC.

This chain joins TRBV7-2 and TRBJ1-1; D is undetermined. The V and J ends lost 0 bases and 5 bases respectively, with 10 bases between them. Germline assignment: CDR1 SGHTA and CDR2 FQGNSA. The CDR3 sequence is 14 residues long. CDR3 amino acids: CASSLAAGGTEAFF. The CDR3 DNA sequence: TGTGCCAGCAGCTTAGCCGCGGGTGGGACTGAAGCTTTCTTT.

This clone has a single count. V is TRBV6-5 and J is TRBJ2-3; 8 nucleotides line up with TRBD2. The CDR3 spans 15 residues. After removal of 5 bases from V and 2 bases from J, the junction contained 6 bases not matched to a gene. Germline V gene data show CDR1 as MNHEY and CDR2 as SVGAGI. Here the CDR3 DNA reads TGTGCCAGCAGTCCCTTAGCGGGGTTCACAGATACGCAGTATTTT. This gives the protein CASSPLAGFTDTQYF.

The chain recombines TRBV15 with TRBJ1-1, with D possibly TRBD1 on 5 matching bases. The V gene lost 1 base and the J gene lost 5 bases, with 11 bases spanning the gap. Germline loops: CDR1 LNHNV, CDR2 YYDKDF (reference sequence). The CDR3 sequence is 14 residues long. The CDR3: CATSRVSGGTEAFF. CDR3 coding DNA: TGTGCCACCAGCAGAGTGTCGGGGGGGACTGAAGCTTTCTTT.

The rearrangement joins TRBV30 to TRBJ1-1; D gene ambiguous. Trimming removed 2 bases at V and 7 bases at J, with 8 bases between. Germline V lookup: CDR1 GTSNPN, CDR2 SVGIG (reference sequence). The CDR3 is made up of 11 amino acids. CDR3 loop: CAWSTDFEAFF. CDR3 nucleotide sequence: TGTGCCTGGAGTACGGACTTTGAAGCTTTCTTT.

The chain combines TRBV4-3 with TRBJ1-3; D perhaps matches TRBD1 (5 bases). Trimming stripped 4 bases from V and 4 bases from J, with 14 bases between. This CDR3 is 15 amino acids long. Germline loops: CDR1 LGHNA, CDR2 YSLEER. In DNA form, the CDR3 reads TGCGCCAGCAGCCCGTCGTCGGGGCCCGGAAACACCATATATTTT. Translated, it gives CASSPSSGPGNTIYF.

This chain connects TRBV4-2 to TRBJ1-5; no clear D gene. Trimming took off 1 base at V and 7 bases at J, with 11 bases between the two ends. The CDR3 runs to 14 residues. Germline V lookup: CDR1 LGHNA, CDR2 YNFKEQ. CDR3: CASSQVPPGQPQHF. The CDR3 DNA reads TGTGCCAGCAGCCAAGTGCCACCGGGGCAGCCCCAGCATTTT.

The genes are TRBV6-5 and TRBJ1-5; D is undetermined. The germline V and J ends were trimmed by 2 bases and 3 bases, with 11 bases remaining between them. The CDR3 sequence is 15 residues long. Germline CDR1 is MNHEY and CDR2 is SVGAGI. CDR3 region: CASSYRVGINQPQHF. The CDR3 coding sequence is TGTGCCAGCAGTTACCGTGTAGGGATCAATCAGCCCCAGCATTTT.

The genes are TRBV10-3 and TRBJ2-1, with 10 nucleotides matching TRBD2. The length of the CDR3 is 14 residues. The V gene's germline CDR1 is ENHRY and CDR2 SYGVKD. The V segment lost 6 bases and the J segment 4 bases; nucleotides outside the gene matches: 3. The DNA for the CDR3 is TGTGCCATCAGCGGACTAGCGGAGTACAATGAGCAGTTCTTC. Translation gives CAISGLAEYNEQFF.

Only a few counts were recorded for this clone. The chain joins TRBV4-1 to TRBJ1-5; D possibly corresponds to TRBD1 (6 bases). V shed 4 bases and J shed 9 bases, with 19 bases lying between them. The CDR3 consists of 15 residues. Germline CDR1 is MGHRA and CDR2 is YSYEKL. Here the CDR3 DNA reads TGCGCCAGCAGCCTTATACAGGGCGCCGGTCGGCCCCAGCATTTT. Translating it yields CASSLIQGAGRPQHF.

The chain links TRBV9 to TRBJ2-2; possibly TRBD1 for D (5 bases). CDR3 length equals 18 residues. V was shortened by 0 bases and J by 7 bases, with 22 bases between the two germline ends. The germline CDR1 and CDR2 sequences are SGDLS and YYNGEE. This chain's CDR3 is CASSVAKLWQGSVGELFF. The CDR3 DNA follows: TGTGCCAGCAGCGTAGCTAAATTGTGGCAGGGAAGTGTCGGGGAGCTGTTTTTT.

The chain carries TRBV25-1 and TRBJ1-6; D uncertain. This CDR3 spans 14 amino acids. Germline CDR1 reads MGHDK; CDR2 reads SYGVNS. V lost 3 bases and J lost 13, with 16 bases in between. CDR3 sequence reads: CASSDPGYLSPLHF. In nucleotides, the CDR3 is TGTGCCAGCAGTGATCCGGGGTACCTATCCCCCCTCCACTTT.

This sequence joins TRBV7-7 and TRBJ2-5; possibly TRBD1 for D (5 bases). V gave up 5 bases and J gave up 5 bases, with 15 bases separating them. The germline gives CDR1 SSHAT, CDR2 FNYEAQ (reference sequence). This CDR3 has 14 residues. This CDR3 is CASSPARAPETQYF. CDR3 nucleotide sequence: TGTGCCAGCAGCCCAGCCAGGGCCCCTGAGACCCAGTACTTC.

The chain couples TRBV5-5 to TRBJ2-7; 9 bases line up with TRBD1. After removal of 4 bases from V and 2 bases from J, the junction contained 7 bases not matched to a gene. Germline CDR1 reads SGHKS; CDR2 reads YYEKEE (reference sequence). The CDR3 runs to 15 residues. The CDR3 here is CASSPTGGEPYEQYF. The CDR3 coding sequence is TGTGCCAGCAGCCCAACAGGGGGCGAACCCTACGAGCAGTACTTC.

The rearrangement links TRBV27 to TRBJ2-1; D possibly uses TRBD1 or TRBD2 (5 bases each). This CDR3 spans 11 amino acids. The V and J ends lost 8 bases and 8 bases respectively, with 10 bases between them. Germline CDR1 and CDR2: MNHEY and SMNVEV (reference sequence). The CDR3 nucleotides read TGTGCCAGCTTTCAGGGAGATGAGCAGTTCTTC. It specifies CASFQGDEQFF.